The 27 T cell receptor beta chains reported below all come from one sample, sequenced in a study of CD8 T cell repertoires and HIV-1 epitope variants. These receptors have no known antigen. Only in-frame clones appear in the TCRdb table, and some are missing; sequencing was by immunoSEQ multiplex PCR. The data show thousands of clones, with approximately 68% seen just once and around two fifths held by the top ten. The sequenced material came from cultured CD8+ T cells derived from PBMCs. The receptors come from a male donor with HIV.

CDR3 in DNA: TGTGCCAGCAGCGTAATGGGGCAGGGGACCACTGAAGCTTTCTTT. Protein: CASSVMGQGTTEAFF. The V and J genes are TRBV9 and TRBJ1-1, with D possibly being TRBD1 (6 bases). CDR3 length: 15 amino acids. Germline-derived CDR1 and CDR2 are SGDLS and YYNGEE. Trimming removed 1 base from V and 4 bases from J, with 14 bases in between.

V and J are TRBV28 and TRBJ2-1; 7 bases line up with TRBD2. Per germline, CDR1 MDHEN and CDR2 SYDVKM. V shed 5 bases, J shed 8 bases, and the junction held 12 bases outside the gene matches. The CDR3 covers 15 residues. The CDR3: CASSVSGILFHEQFF. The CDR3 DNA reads TGTGCCAGCAGTGTGAGCGGGATCCTTTTCCATGAGCAGTTCTTC.

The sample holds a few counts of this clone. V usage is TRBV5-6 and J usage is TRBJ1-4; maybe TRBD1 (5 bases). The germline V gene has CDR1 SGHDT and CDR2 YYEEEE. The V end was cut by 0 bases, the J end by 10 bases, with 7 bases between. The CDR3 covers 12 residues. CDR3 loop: CASSLGGAKLFF. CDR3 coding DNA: TGTGCCAGCAGCTTGGGAGGGGCAAAACTGTTTTTT.

DNA for the CDR3: TGTGCCTGGAGGGGGTGGGCATCCACTGAAGCTTTCTTT. Protein sequence: CAWRGWASTEAFF. The chain employs TRBV30 and TRBJ1-1; D remains ambiguous. Germline values: CDR1 GTSNPN, CDR2 SVGIG (reference sequence). V lost 3 bases and J 4 bases, leaving 12 bases between the germline ends. This CDR3 comprises 13 residues.

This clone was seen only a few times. The CDR3 reads CSVVLPSGNTIYF. The CDR3 DNA follows: TGCAGCGTTGTACTTCCCTCTGGAAACACCATATATTTT. The J gene is TRBJ1-3, the V gene TRBV29-1; D is undetermined. With 4 bases removed from V and 0 bases from J, the gap between germline ends came to 7 bases. In germline, CDR1 is SQVTM, CDR2 ANQGSEA. The CDR3 extends over 13 amino acids.

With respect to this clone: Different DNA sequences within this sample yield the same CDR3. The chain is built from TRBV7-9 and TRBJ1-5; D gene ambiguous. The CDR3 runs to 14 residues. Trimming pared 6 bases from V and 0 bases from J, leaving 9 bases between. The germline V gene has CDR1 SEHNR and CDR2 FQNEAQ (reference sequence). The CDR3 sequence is CASSPSYSNQPQHF. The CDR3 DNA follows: TGTGCCAGCAGTCCGTCCTATAGCAATCAGCCCCAGCATTTT. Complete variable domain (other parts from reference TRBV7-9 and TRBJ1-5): DTGVSQNPRHKITKRGQNVTFRCDPISEHNRLYWYRQTLGQGPEFLTYFQNEAQLEKSRLLSDRFSAERPKGSFSTLEIQRTEQGDSAMYLCASSPSYSNQPQHFGDGTRLSIL.

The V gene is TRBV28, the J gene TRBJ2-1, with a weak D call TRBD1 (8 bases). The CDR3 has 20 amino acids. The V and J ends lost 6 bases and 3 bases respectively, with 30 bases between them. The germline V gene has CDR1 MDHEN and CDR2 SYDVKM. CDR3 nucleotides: TGTGCCAGCAGAACAACAGGGGGGGACTTTCTTCGTAGTGGCTACAATGAGCAGTTCTTC. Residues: CASRTTGGDFLRSGYNEQFF.

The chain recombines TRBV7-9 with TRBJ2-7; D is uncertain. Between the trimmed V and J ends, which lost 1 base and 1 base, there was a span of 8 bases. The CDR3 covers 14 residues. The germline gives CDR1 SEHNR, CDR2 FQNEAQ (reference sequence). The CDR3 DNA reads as TGTGCCAGCAGCTTAGGAGAAGGGTCCTACGAGCAGTACTTC. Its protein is CASSLGEGSYEQYF.

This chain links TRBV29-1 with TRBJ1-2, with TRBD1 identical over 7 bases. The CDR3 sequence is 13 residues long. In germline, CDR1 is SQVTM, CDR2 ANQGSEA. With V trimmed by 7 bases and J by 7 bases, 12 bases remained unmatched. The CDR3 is CSADRDGAGGYTF. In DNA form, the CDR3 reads TGCAGCGCCGACAGGGACGGGGCGGGTGGCTACACCTTC.

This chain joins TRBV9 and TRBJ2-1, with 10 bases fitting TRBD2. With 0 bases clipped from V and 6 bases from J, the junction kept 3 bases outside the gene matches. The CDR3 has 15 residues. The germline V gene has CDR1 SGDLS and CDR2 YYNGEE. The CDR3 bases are TGTGCCAGCAGCGTAGGAGCGGGAGGGTTCAATGAGCAGTTCTTC. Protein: CASSVGAGGFNEQFF.

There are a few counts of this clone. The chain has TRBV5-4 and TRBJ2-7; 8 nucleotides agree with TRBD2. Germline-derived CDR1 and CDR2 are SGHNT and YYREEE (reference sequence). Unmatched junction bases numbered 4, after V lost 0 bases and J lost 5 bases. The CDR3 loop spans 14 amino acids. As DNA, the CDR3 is TGTGCCAGCAGCTTGGGCGGGGGGAACAACGAGCAGTACTTC. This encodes CASSLGGGNNEQYF.

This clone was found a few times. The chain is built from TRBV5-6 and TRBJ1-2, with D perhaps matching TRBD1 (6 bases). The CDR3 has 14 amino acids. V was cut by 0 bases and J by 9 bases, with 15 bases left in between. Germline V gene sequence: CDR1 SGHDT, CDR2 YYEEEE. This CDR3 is CASSLGQGLIRYTF. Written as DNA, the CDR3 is TGTGCCAGCAGCTTGGGGCAGGGGCTGATACGCTACACCTTC.

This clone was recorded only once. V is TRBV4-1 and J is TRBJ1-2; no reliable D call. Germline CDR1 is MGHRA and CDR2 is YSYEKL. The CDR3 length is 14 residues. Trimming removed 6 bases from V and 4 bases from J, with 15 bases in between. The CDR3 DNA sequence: TGCGCCAGCAGTTTCGATGGGAACCCCTATGGCTACACCTTC. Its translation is CASSFDGNPYGYTF.

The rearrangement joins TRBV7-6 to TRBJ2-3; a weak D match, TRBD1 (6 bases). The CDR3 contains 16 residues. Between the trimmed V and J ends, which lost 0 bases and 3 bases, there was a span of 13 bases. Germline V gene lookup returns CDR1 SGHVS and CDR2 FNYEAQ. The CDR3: CASSLAGLRGTDTQYF. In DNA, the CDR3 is TGTGCCAGCAGCTTAGCGGGCCTTAGGGGGACAGATACGCAGTATTTT.

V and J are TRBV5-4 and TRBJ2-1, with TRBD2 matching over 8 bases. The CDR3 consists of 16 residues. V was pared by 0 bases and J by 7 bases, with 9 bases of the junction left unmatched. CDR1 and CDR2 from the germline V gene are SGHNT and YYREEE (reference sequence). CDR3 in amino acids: CASSLALGGAGNEQFF. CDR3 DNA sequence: TGTGCCAGCAGCTTGGCTCTCGGGGGGGCCGGTAATGAGCAGTTCTTC.

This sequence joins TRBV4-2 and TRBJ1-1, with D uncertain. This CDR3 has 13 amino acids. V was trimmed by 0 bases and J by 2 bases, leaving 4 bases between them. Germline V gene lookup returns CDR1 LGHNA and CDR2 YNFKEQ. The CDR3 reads CASSQEYNTEAFF. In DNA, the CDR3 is TGTGCCAGCAGCCAAGAATACAACACTGAAGCTTTCTTT.

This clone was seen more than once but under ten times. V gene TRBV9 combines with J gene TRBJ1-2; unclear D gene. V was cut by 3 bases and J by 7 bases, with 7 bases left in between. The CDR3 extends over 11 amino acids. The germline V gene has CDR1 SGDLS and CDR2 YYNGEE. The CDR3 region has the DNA TGTGCCAGCAGCGGCCCTAGTGGCTACACCTTC. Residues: CASSGPSGYTF.

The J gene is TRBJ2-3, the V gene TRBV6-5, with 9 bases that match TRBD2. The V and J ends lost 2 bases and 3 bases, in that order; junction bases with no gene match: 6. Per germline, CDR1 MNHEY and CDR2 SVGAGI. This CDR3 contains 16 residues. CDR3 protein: CASSYPASGTTDTQYF. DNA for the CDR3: TGTGCCAGCAGTTACCCGGCTAGCGGGACGACAGATACGCAGTATTTT.

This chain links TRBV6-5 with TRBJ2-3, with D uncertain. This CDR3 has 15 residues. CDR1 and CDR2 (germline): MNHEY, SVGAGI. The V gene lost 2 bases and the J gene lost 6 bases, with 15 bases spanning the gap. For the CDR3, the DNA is TGTGCCAGCAGTTACCGTCGTCAGTTGGGGGATACGCAGTATTTT. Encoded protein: CASSYRRQLGDTQYF.

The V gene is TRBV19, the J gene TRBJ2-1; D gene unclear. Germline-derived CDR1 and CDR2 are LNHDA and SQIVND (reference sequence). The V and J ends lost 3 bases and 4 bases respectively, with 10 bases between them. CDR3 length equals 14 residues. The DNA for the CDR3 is TGTGCCAGTAGTATTGGGCTGGATTACAATGAGCAGTTCTTC. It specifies CASSIGLDYNEQFF.

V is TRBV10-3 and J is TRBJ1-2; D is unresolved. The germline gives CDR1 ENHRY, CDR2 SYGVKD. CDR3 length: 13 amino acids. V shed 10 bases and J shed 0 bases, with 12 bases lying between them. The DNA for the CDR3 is TGTGCCAGCTCGGACGGATCTAACTATGGCTACACCTTC. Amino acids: CASSDGSNYGYTF.

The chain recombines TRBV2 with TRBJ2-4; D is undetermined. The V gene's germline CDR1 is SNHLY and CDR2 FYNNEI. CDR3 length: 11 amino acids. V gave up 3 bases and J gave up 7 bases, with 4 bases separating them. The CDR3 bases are TGTGCCAGCAGTGAGAGTAACATTCAGTACTTC. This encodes CASSESNIQYF.

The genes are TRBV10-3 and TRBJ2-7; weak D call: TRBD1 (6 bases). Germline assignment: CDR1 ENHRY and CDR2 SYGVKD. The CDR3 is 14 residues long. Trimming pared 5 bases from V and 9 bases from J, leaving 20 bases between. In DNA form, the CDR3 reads TGTGCCATCAGTAAAAGGGACATCCTTACGGGGCAGTACTTC. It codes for CAISKRDILTGQYF.

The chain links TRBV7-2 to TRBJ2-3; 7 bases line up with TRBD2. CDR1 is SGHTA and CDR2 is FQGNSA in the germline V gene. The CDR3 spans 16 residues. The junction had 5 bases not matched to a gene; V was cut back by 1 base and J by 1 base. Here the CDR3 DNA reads TGTGCCAGCAGCTTAGTGGGGGGGACGGGCACAGATACGCAGTATTTT. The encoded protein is CASSLVGGTGTDTQYF.

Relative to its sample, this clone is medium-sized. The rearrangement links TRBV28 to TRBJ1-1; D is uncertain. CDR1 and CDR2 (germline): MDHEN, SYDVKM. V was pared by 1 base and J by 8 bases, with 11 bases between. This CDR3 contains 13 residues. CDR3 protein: CASSLLGSGEAFF. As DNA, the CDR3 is TGTGCCAGCAGTTTATTGGGCTCGGGGGAAGCTTTCTTT.

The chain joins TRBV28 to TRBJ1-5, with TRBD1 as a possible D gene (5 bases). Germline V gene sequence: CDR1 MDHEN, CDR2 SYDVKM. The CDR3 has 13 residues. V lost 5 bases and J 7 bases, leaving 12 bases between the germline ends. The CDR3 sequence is CASSPQGWQPQHF. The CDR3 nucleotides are TGTGCCAGCAGTCCCCAGGGTTGGCAGCCCCAGCATTTT.

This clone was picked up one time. This CDR3 is CASSQTHRVVAYEQYF. CDR3 DNA sequence: TGTGCCAGCAGCCAGACCCACAGGGTTGTTGCCTACGAGCAGTACTTC. This chain connects TRBV14 to TRBJ2-7; maybe TRBD1 (6 bases). This CDR3 spans 16 amino acids. Trimming left V 3 bases short and J 2 bases short, with 17 bases between. Germline V gene data show CDR1 as SGHDN and CDR2 as FVKESK. Filled out from reference TRBV14 and TRBJ2-7, the complete variable domain reads EAGVTQFPSHSVIEKGQTVTLRCDPISGHDNLYWYRRVMGKEIKFLLHFVKESKQDESGMPNNRFLAERTGGTYSTLKVQPAELEDSGVYFCASSQTHRVVAYEQYFGPGTRLTVT.